This entry lists 4 T cell receptor beta chains sequenced from one sample in a study of human T cells and chemical hapten exposure. Time point given: patch test 1, 2 weeks after DPC sensitization. Treatment of the sample: therapeutic diphenylcyclopropenone sensitization with weekly scalp DPC. TCRdb called the RACE reads again in MiXCR, with one record for every CDR3 protein. The sample contains some 79,000 distinct CDR3 sequences, around 7.8% of which appear only once. The specimen was whole blood, collected in connection with sensitization to the hapten diphenylcyclopropenone (DPC). The source is a woman under 40 with alopecia areata. Some clones in this sample may be carry-over from other donors' samples.

V is TRBV2 and J is TRBJ1-4; a weak D match, TRBD1 (6 bases). Germline V gene lookup returns CDR1 SNHLY and CDR2 FYNNEI. V lost 7 bases to trimming and J lost 4 bases, with 13 bases between them. The CDR3 loop spans 14 amino acids. CDR3: CASTMGTYNEKLFF. The CDR3, as DNA: TGTGCCAGCACCATGGGGACATATAATGAAAAACTGTTTTTT.

This clonotype was seen many times. This chain joins TRBV29-1 and TRBJ1-5, with a weak D call TRBD1 (6 bases). Trimming took off 4 bases at V and 4 bases at J, with 11 bases between the two ends. This CDR3 has 13 amino acids. Germline assignment: CDR1 SQVTM and CDR2 ANQGSEA. DNA for the CDR3: TGCAGCGTTGTAGACAGGACAAATCAGCCCCAGCATTTT. Protein: CSVVDRTNQPQHF.

There are many counts of this clonotype. V is TRBV7-9 and J is TRBJ2-1, with TRBD2 matching over 14 bases. This CDR3 has 17 amino acids. The V gene end was trimmed by 3 bases and the J gene end by 7 bases; junction bases not matched to a gene: 8. Germline-derived CDR1 and CDR2 are SEHNR and FQNEAQ (reference sequence). CDR3 region: CASSLPETSGGANEQFF. Written as DNA, the CDR3 is TGTGCCAGCAGCTTGCCAGAGACTAGCGGGGGGGCTAATGAGCAGTTCTTC. Full variable domain (remainder filled in from reference TRBV7-9 and TRBJ2-1): DTGVSQNPRHKITKRGQNVTFRCDPISEHNRLYWYRQTLGQGPEFLTYFQNEAQLEKSRLLSDRFSAERPKGSFSTLEIQRTEQGDSAMYLCASSLPETSGGANEQFFGPGTRLTVL.

The V and J genes are TRBV14 and TRBJ1-2; no reliable D call. This CDR3 contains 13 residues. Germline-derived CDR1 and CDR2 are SGHDN and FVKESK. The V and J ends lost 6 bases and 1 base respectively, with 9 bases between them. The CDR3 sequence is CASSRTGNYGYTF. In nucleotides, the CDR3 is TGTGCCAGCAGTAGGACCGGTAACTATGGCTACACCTTC.